Listed below are T cell receptor beta chains from one sample, sequenced in a study of blood T cells in healthy people across ages. MiXCR, run by TCRdb on the 5' RACE reads, gives a single entry per CDR3 protein. Of 750,000 to 850,000 distinct CDR3 sequences listed, about 25% are singletons. These same data were also listed under a study on T cells of mothers and their children.

Sequenced sample: blood. The origin of the receptors is a boy aged 5-17 years in good health. Each CDR3 is given with its conserved first and last residue.

TRBV6-5	-	13	CASRRQGAETQYF
TRBV7-2	TRBJ2-7	13	CASSTAVSYEQYF
TRBV6-1	TRBJ2-6	17	CASRAGPLHSGANVLTF
TRBV5-4	TRBJ1-2	12	CASSLFRYGYTF
TRBV28	TRBJ2-4	15	CASSPWGVPKNIQYF
TRBV14	TRBJ2-1	15	CASSTRRTDYNEQFF
TRBV5-1	-	13	CASGISGTGEQFF
TRBV12-3/TRBV12-4	TRBJ2-7	14	CASRSGTGLSEQYF
TRBV2	TRBJ2-1	14	CASKVIAGRNEQFF
TRBV5-6	TRBJ1-4	14	CASSLDRGVGKLFF
TRBV7-3	TRBJ2-3	15	CASSYSGGGTDTQYF
TRBV12-3/TRBV12-4	TRBJ1-5	13	CASSGQYHQPQHF
TRBV27	TRBJ2-1	13	CASSPAQGNEQFF
TRBV20-1	TRBJ2-4	16	CSAPPPSDSPKNIQYF
TRBV7-2	TRBJ2-2	15	CASSLGAGNTGELFF
TRBV29-1	-	17	CSVLSFPTGEQTYEQYF
TRBV5-1	-	14	CASSLGLGDYEQYF
TRBV6-5	TRBJ2-7	16	CASSTQLTGLSYEQYF
TRBV6-2/TRBV6-3	TRBJ1-1	13	CASRGQVNTEAFF